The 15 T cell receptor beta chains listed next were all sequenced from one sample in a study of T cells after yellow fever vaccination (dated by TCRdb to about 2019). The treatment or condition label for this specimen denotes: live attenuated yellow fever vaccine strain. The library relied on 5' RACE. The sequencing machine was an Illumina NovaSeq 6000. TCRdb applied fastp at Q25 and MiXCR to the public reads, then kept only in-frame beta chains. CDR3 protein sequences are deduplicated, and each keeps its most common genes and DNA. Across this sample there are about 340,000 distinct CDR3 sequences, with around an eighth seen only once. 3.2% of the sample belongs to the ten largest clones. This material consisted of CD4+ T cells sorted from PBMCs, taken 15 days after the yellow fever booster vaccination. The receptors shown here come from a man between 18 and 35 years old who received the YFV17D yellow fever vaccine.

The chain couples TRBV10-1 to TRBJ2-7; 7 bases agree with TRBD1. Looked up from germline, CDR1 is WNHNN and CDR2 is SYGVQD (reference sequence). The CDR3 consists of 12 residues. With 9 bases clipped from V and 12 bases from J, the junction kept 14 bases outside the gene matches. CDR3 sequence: CARIVRQGVRYV. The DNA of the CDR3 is TGCGCCAGAATTGTACGACAGGGCGTTCGGTACGTC.

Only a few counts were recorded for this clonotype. For the CDR3, the DNA is TGTGCCAGCAGCCCCTTTAGTGGGATAGAGACCCAGTACTTC. Translating it yields CASSPFSGIETQYF. The rearrangement uses TRBV4-2 and TRBJ2-5; D gene unclear. V lost 4 bases and J 4 bases, leaving 13 bases between the germline ends. Germline loops: CDR1 LGHNA, CDR2 YNFKEQ. The CDR3 has 14 amino acids.

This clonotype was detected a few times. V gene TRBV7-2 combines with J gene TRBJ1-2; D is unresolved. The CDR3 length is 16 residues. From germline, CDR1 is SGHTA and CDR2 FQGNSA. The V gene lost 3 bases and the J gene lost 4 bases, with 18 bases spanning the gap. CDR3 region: CASSFGGATEAYGYTF. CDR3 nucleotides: TGTGCCAGCAGCTTCGGCGGCGCGACCGAAGCCTATGGCTACACCTTC.

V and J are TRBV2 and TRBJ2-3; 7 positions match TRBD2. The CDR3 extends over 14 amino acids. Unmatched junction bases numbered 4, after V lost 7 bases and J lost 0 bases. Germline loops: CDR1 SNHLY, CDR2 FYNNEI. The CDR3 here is CASKRESSTDTQYF. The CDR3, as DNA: TGTGCCAGCAAGCGGGAAAGCAGCACAGATACGCAGTATTTT.

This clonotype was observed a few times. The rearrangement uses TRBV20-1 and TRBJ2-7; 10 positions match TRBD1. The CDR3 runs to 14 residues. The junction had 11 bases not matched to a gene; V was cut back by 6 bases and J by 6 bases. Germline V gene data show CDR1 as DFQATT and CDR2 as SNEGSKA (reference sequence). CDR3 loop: CSAPEVGTGVEQYV. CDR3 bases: TGCAGTGCGCCTGAAGTCGGGACAGGGGTCGAGCAGTACGTC.

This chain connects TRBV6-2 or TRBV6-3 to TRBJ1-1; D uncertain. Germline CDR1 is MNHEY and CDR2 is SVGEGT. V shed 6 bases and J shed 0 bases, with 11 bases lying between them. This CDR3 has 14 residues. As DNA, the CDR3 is TGTGCCAGCAGACGCCCGGGAATGAACACTGAAGCTTTCTTT. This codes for CASRRPGMNTEAFF.

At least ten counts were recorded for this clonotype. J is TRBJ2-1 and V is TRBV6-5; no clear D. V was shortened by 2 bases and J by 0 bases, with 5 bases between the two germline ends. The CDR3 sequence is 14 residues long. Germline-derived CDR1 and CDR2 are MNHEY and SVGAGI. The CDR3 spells CASSYRGSYNEQFF. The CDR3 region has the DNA TGTGCCAGCAGTTACCGCGGCTCCTACAATGAGCAGTTCTTC.

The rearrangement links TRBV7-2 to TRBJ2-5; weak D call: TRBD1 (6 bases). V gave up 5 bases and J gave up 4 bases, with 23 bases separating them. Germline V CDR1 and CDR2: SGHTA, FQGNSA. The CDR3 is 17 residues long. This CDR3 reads CASSLPTGSFSLETQYF. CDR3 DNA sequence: TGTGCCAGCAGCCTACCTACAGGGTCTTTTTCATTAGAGACCCAGTACTTC.

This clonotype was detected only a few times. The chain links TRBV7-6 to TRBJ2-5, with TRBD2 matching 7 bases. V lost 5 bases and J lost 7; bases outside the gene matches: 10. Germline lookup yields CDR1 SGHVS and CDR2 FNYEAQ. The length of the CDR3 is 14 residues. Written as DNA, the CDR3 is TGTGCCAGCAGCAAAACTAGCGCCGCCGGGACCCAGTACTTC. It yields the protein CASSKTSAAGTQYF.

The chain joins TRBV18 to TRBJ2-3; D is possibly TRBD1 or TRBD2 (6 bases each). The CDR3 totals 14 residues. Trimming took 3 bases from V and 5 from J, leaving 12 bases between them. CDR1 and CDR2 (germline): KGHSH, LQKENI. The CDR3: CASSPGGGGDTQYF. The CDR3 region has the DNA TGTGCCAGCTCACCTGGAGGGGGAGGAGATACGCAGTATTTT.

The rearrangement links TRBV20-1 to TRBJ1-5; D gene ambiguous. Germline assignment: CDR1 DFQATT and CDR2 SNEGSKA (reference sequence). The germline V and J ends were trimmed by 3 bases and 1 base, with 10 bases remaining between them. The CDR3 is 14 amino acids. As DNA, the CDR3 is TGCAGTGCTAGGCCCCAGGCCAGCAATCAGCCCCAGCATTTT. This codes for CSARPQASNQPQHF.

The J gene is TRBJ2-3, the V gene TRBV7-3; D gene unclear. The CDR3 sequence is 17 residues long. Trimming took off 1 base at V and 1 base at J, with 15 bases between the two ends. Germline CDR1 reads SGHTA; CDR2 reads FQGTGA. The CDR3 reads CASSLNSQSAGTDTQYF. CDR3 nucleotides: TGTGCCAGCAGCTTAAACTCTCAGAGCGCCGGCACAGATACGCAGTATTTT.

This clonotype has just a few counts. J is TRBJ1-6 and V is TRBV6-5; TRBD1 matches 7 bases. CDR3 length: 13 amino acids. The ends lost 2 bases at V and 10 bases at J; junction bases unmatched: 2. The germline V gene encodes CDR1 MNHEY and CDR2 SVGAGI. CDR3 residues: CASSYGQDSPLHF. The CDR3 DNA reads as TGTGCCAGCAGTTACGGACAGGACTCACCCCTCCACTTT.

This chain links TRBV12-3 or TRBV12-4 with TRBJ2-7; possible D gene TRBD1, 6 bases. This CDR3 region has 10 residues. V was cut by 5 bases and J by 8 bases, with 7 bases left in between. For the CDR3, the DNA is TGTGCCAGCAGTGACAGGCAGCAGTACGTC. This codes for CASSDRQQYV.

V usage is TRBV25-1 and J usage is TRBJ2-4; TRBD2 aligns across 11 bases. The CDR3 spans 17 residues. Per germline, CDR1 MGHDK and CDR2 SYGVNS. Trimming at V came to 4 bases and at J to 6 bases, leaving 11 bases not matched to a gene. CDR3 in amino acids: CASSGLGASGGTNIQYF. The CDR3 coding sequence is TGTGCCAGCAGTGGCCTCGGGGCTAGCGGGGGGACAAACATTCAGTACTTC. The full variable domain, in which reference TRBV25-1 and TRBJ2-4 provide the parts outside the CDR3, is EADIYQTPRYLVIGTGKKITLECSQTMGHDKMYWYQQDPGMELHLIHYSYGVNSTEKGDLSSESTVSRIRTEHFPLTLESARPSHTSQYLCASSGLGASGGTNIQYFGAGTRLSVL.